A selection of T cell receptor beta chains follows, all from one sample in a study of blood T cell repertoires in COVID-19. Using immunoSEQ multiplex PCR, the repertoire was profiled, and TCRdb retains in-frame clones only, with some absent. The table records some 340,000 clones, around 83% of them present only once. Sequences were obtained from PBMCs or T cells enriched from blood (not recorded which). The receptor source for this set is a woman between 50 and 59 years old who had recovered from COVID-19. Each CDR3 is given without its conserved first and last residue.

J gene: TRBJ1-1; V gene: TRBV15; CDR3 protein: ATSREWDRGSGAF
J gene: TRBJ1-5; V gene: TRBV5-1; CDR3 protein: ASSLGQGNSNQPQH
J gene: TRBJ2-7; V gene: TRBV5-5; CDR3 protein: ASSLGLLNEQY
J gene: TRBJ2-7; V gene: TRBV10-3; CDR3 protein: AISARRTNSYEQY
J gene: TRBJ1-3; V gene: TRBV6-2/TRBV6-3; CDR3 protein: ASSYYAGLFSGNTIY
J gene: TRBJ1-1; V gene: TRBV12-3/TRBV12-4; CDR3 protein: ASRQGGFPVAF
J gene: TRBJ1-3; V gene: TRBV19; CDR3 protein: ASSDSGTASGNTIY
J gene: TRBJ2-3; V gene: TRBV27; CDR3 protein: ASKAIQTGWADTQY
J gene: TRBJ1-1; V gene: TRBV13; CDR3 protein: ASSLEGHRSTEAF
J gene: TRBJ1-1; V gene: TRBV3-1/TRBV3-2; CDR3 protein: ASSSERGTEAF
J gene: TRBJ1-5; V gene: TRBV27; CDR3 protein: ASSWGLSNQPQH
J gene: TRBJ2-3; V gene: TRBV7-2; CDR3 protein: ASSLATQGDTQY
J gene: TRBJ2-1; V gene: TRBV25-1; CDR3 protein: ASSLRQVVGNEQF
J gene: TRBJ1-2; V gene: TRBV18; CDR3 protein: ASSPPRQGIRAGYT
J gene: TRBJ1-3; V gene: TRBV6-1; CDR3 protein: ASSEFRVSGNTIY
J gene: TRBJ2-2; V gene: TRBV4-3; CDR3 protein: ASSHRGGWELF